The 14 T cell receptor beta chains reported below all come from one sample, sequenced in a study of cytomegalovirus exposure and HLA in healthy donors. PCR involved 60 Vbeta and 13 Jbeta primers. Sequencing used immunoSEQ multiplex PCR; TCRdb keeps in-frame clones, though not all of them. The sample has approximately 130,000 clones, around 84% seen once. The sample comprised PBMCs. These receptors were obtained from a woman aged 40 to 50 in good health and CMV-seronegative.

This chain joins TRBV19 and TRBJ1-5, with 9 bases identical to TRBD1. There are 13 residues in the CDR3. The trim removed 6 bases at V and 4 bases at J, leaving 1 base unmatched. Germline values: CDR1 LNHDA, CDR2 SQIVND (reference sequence). CDR3: CASRGTGNQPQHF. The CDR3 coding sequence is TGTGCCAGTAGGGGGACAGGGAATCAGCCCCAGCATTTT.

This clone was found once. The chain employs TRBV18 and TRBJ2-1; possible D gene TRBD2, 6 bases. Per the germline V gene, CDR1 is KGHSH and CDR2 is LQKENI. The CDR3 is 12 residues long. Trimming left V 3 bases short and J 12 bases short, with 12 bases between. CDR3 sequence reads: CASSPLASGQFF. The CDR3, as DNA: TGTGCCAGCTCACCGCTAGCGAGTGGGCAGTTCTTC.

The rearrangement links TRBV10-3 to TRBJ2-3, with 10 bases aligning to TRBD2. Trimming took 6 bases from V and 5 from J; bases not matched to a gene: 8. Germline V gene data show CDR1 as ENHRY and CDR2 as SYGVKD. The CDR3 has 15 amino acids. In nucleotides, the CDR3 is TGTGCCATCAGCGAGCTAGCGGGAGAACTAGATACGCAGTATTTT. Amino acids: CAISELAGELDTQYF.

The chain has TRBV11-2 and TRBJ2-1, with D possibly TRBD2 on 6 matching bases. Looked up from germline, CDR1 is SGHAT and CDR2 is FQNNGV. CDR3 length equals 15 residues. Trimming stripped 1 base from V and 7 bases from J, with 14 bases between. CDR3 sequence: CASSLVGEAGNEQFF. In DNA form, the CDR3 reads TGTGCCAGCAGCTTAGTGGGGGAGGCCGGAAATGAGCAGTTCTTC.

The gene calls are TRBV19 and TRBJ2-2; 7 bases agree with TRBD1. Germline CDR1 and CDR2: LNHDA and SQIVND (reference sequence). Germline trimming cut 10 bases from V and 5 bases from J; bases unmatched to any gene: 7. This CDR3 has 13 amino acids. CDR3 residues: CATSYRGTGELFF. The CDR3 coding sequence is TGTGCCACCTCGTACAGGGGTACCGGGGAGCTGTTTTTT.

CDR3 DNA sequence: TGTGCCAGCAGCTCTGTCAGGGACAATCAGCCCCAGCATTTT. Its protein is CASSSVRDNQPQHF. This chain joins TRBV27 and TRBJ1-5; tentatively, D is TRBD1 (5 bases). This CDR3 contains 14 residues. Germline V CDR1 and CDR2: MNHEY, SMNVEV (reference sequence). Trimming took 6 bases from V and 3 from J, leaving 12 bases between them.

The chain links TRBV7-2 to TRBJ2-7, with 7 bases aligning to TRBD2. V was pared by 2 bases and J by 1 base, with 5 bases of the junction left unmatched. The CDR3 runs 15 residues. From germline, CDR1 is SGHTA and CDR2 FQGNSA. As DNA, the CDR3 is TGTGCCAGCAGCTTACAGGCGGGACTATCCTACGAGCAGTACTTC. Translated, it gives CASSLQAGLSYEQYF.

The rearrangement links TRBV15 to TRBJ1-1, with D unclear. Trimming pared 5 bases from V and 4 bases from J, leaving 11 bases between. Per germline, CDR1 LNHNV and CDR2 YYDKDF (reference sequence). This CDR3 region has 13 residues. This CDR3 is CATSLKSGTEAFF. The CDR3 nucleotides read TGTGCCACCAGCCTAAAATCGGGCACTGAAGCTTTCTTT.

The V gene is TRBV7-2, the J gene TRBJ2-1; possibly TRBD2 for D (6 bases). The CDR3 has 14 amino acids. The ends were cut back, 4 bases at V and 8 bases at J, with 15 bases in the middle. CDR1 SGHTA and CDR2 FQGNSA come from the germline V gene. The CDR3 loop is CASSWRTGEDEQFF. In nucleotides, the CDR3 is TGTGCCAGCAGCTGGCGAACGGGGGAGGATGAGCAGTTCTTC.

Worth noting for this clone: This CDR3 is also generated by other DNA sequences in the sample. V is TRBV5-1 and J is TRBJ1-1; TRBD1 might be the D (5 bases). Trimming took 3 bases from V and 1 from J, leaving 7 bases between them. CDR3 size: 13 residues. Germline assignment: CDR1 SGHRS and CDR2 YFSETQ. The DNA of the CDR3 is TGCGCCAGCAGCTCCACAGGGAACACTGAAGCTTTCTTT. This codes for CASSSTGNTEAFF.

The rearrangement links TRBV19 to TRBJ2-7; tentative D call: TRBD1 (5 bases). Germline V CDR1 and CDR2: LNHDA, SQIVND (reference sequence). This CDR3 region has 12 residues. Trimming pared 3 bases from V and 5 bases from J, leaving 8 bases between. CDR3 sequence (DNA): TGTGCCAGTAGTATCCAGGGTCACGAGCAGTACTTC. Translating gives CASSIQGHEQYF.

The table lists this clone with a few counts. The gene calls are TRBV28 and TRBJ2-7; 8 bases fit TRBD1. Per the germline V gene, CDR1 is MDHEN and CDR2 is SYDVKM. The CDR3 is 14 residues long. After removal of 6 bases from V and 1 base from J, the junction contained 5 bases not matched to a gene. CDR3: CASSSTGVSYEQYF. The CDR3, as DNA: TGTGCCAGCAGCTCGACAGGGGTTTCCTACGAGCAGTACTTC.

The chain is built from TRBV11-2 and TRBJ2-7, with D perhaps matching TRBD2 (6 bases). This CDR3 contains 14 residues. Germline CDR1 reads SGHAT; CDR2 reads FQNNGV. The V gene lost 1 base and the J gene lost 4 bases, with 11 bases spanning the gap. The CDR3 loop is CASSLAGDRYEQYF. The DNA for the CDR3 is TGTGCCAGCAGCTTAGCGGGAGATAGATACGAGCAGTACTTC.

The chain recombines TRBV27 with TRBJ1-6, with TRBD1 matching 8 bases. The CDR3 has 14 residues. The V gene's germline CDR1 is MNHEY and CDR2 SMNVEV (reference sequence). V trimming: 6 bases; J trimming: 6 bases; junction bases outside the gene matches: 4. This chain's CDR3 is CASSRQGSNSPLHF. The CDR3 nucleotides are TGTGCCAGCAGCCGACAGGGGTCTAATTCACCCCTCCACTTT.